The rows below give T cell receptor beta chains drawn from one sample of a study of regulatory T cells in long-lasting Graves disease. MiXCR was run by TCRdb on the multiplex PCR reads, yielding one entry per CDR3 protein. The sample lists about 620,000 distinct CDR3 sequences, roughly 15% occurring once. These data are also associated with another study on T cells in Graves' hyperthyroidism and ophthalmopathy.

This specimen was peripheral blood mononuclear cells (PBMCs), taken at new diagnosis, from a patient treated with antithyroid drugs. All receptors come from a woman aged 25 to 45 with Graves disease. CDR3s include the opening cysteine and the closing phenylalanine or tryptophan. Each record gives: CDR3 length, V gene, CDR3 protein.

>16|TRBV28
CASSLGVLQGGDEQFF
>12|TRBV7-9
CASSTTKETQYF
>12|TRBV2
CARGLITDTQYF
>12|TRBV28
CASRLWDTEAFF
>13|TRBV20-1
CSHMSGLNYGYTF
>13|TRBV5-1
CASSPKRNTEAFF
>14|TRBV30
CAWATGTANTEAFF
>14|TRBV20-1
CSADERGTIQPQHF
>15|TRBV6-2/TRBV6-3
CASSYRGGVSYEQYF
>13|TRBV7-9
CASRSTGAYGYTF
>13|TRBV30
CAWTSNGRAGYTF
>10|TRBV20-1
CSARRREQYF
>15|TRBV7-6
CASSSFPSGVHGHTF
>17|TRBV12-3/TRBV12-4
CASSLGVLAGTYNEQFF